These 32 T cell receptor beta chains were sequenced from one sample in a study of blood T cell repertoires in COVID-19. Only in-frame clones appear in the TCRdb table, and some are missing; sequencing was by immunoSEQ multiplex PCR. The data show over 130,000 clones, roughly 85% seen once. The sample consisted of peripheral blood. These receptors were taken from a man aged 50-60 years with acute or convalescent COVID-19.

The genes are TRBV2 and TRBJ1-2, with D possibly matching TRBD1 (6 bases). CDR1 SNHLY and CDR2 FYNNEI come from the germline V gene. The CDR3 extends over 16 amino acids. The V and J ends lost 5 bases and 4 bases respectively, with 20 bases between them. The CDR3 DNA is TGTGCCAGCAGTAAACAGGGACGCCCAATCGGCTATGGCTACACCTTC. Amino acids: CASSKQGRPIGYGYTF. Combining the CDR3 with reference TRBV2 and TRBJ1-2 gives the whole variable domain EPEVTQTPSHQVTQMGQEVILRCVPISNHLYFYWYRQILGQKVEFLVSFYNNEISEKSEIFDDQFSVERPDGSNFTLKIRSTKLEDSAMYFCASSKQGRPIGYGYTFGSGTRLTVV.

The rearrangement links TRBV19 to TRBJ2-5; TRBD1 might be the D (6 bases). This CDR3 is 15 amino acids long. Germline CDR1 LNHDA, CDR2 SQIVND (reference sequence). V gave up 3 bases and J gave up 2 bases, with 13 bases separating them. CDR3 bases: TGTGCCAGTAGTATGGGGGCAGTTTTACAAGAGACCCAGTACTTC. This gives the protein CASSMGAVLQETQYF.

The chain employs TRBV7-3 and TRBJ1-1, with a possible D match to TRBD1 (5 bases). Germline V gene lookup returns CDR1 SGHTA and CDR2 FQGTGA. The CDR3 extends over 15 amino acids. V lost 5 bases and J 0 bases, leaving 13 bases between the germline ends. CDR3 bases: TGTGCCAGCAGCCCTCATGCAGGGTTGAACACTGAAGCTTTCTTT. Its protein product is CASSPHAGLNTEAFF.

V gene TRBV5-1 combines with J gene TRBJ1-2, with D perhaps TRBD1 (6 bases). Germline loops: CDR1 SGHRS, CDR2 YFSETQ. Between the trimmed V and J ends, which lost 4 bases and 7 bases, there was a span of 17 bases. This CDR3 region has 14 residues. CDR3 sequence (DNA): TGCGCCAGCAGCCCGGACCTACAGGGCCGTGGCTACACCTTC. This encodes CASSPDLQGRGYTF.

The chain is built from TRBV4-1 and TRBJ1-5, with a possible D match to TRBD1 (6 bases). The CDR3 runs 15 residues. CDR1 is MGHRA and CDR2 is YSYEKL in the germline V gene. Trimming removed 4 bases at V and 3 bases at J, with 13 bases between. Here the CDR3 DNA reads TGCGCCAGCAGCCTGGGGGGGCAGTACAATCAGCCCCAGCATTTT. This translates into CASSLGGQYNQPQHF.

The V gene is TRBV7-9, the J gene TRBJ1-6; TRBD1 might be the D (5 bases). The CDR3 loop spans 12 amino acids. The V gene's germline CDR1 is SEHNR and CDR2 FQNEAQ (reference sequence). The V end was cut by 4 bases, the J end by 10 bases, with 8 bases between. The CDR3 here is CASSSGDSPLHF. The CDR3 nucleotides are TGTGCCAGCAGCTCGGGGGACTCACCCCTCCACTTT.

As to this clone: One end of the junction is discordant with germline, which a read error may explain. This sequence joins TRBV23-1 and TRBJ2-7; tentatively, D is TRBD2 (6 bases). TRBV23-1 is recorded as an ORF, its role being uncertain. CDR3 size: 10 residues. The CDR3 nucleotides are TGCGCCAGCAGTCAATCGACGGGGAGGTTC. Translation gives CASSQSTGRF.

This CDR3 is CASSRTGTAPYEQYF. DNA for the CDR3: TGTGCCAGCTCCCGGACAGGGACAGCTCCCTACGAGCAGTACTTC. The gene calls are TRBV27 and TRBJ2-7; 8 bases match TRBD1. The CDR3 has 15 residues. V was pared by 8 bases and J by 2 bases, with 11 bases of the junction left unmatched. CDR1 MNHEY and CDR2 SMNVEV come from the germline V gene (reference sequence).

The genes are TRBV2 and TRBJ2-5; TRBD1 aligns across 9 bases. Germline V gene sequence: CDR1 SNHLY, CDR2 FYNNEI. The CDR3 is 13 residues long. V dropped 11 bases and J dropped 5; count of bases not matched to a gene: 9. The DNA for the CDR3 is TGTGCCTGTGGACAGGGGAATCGGGAGACCCAGTACTTC. Translating it yields CACGQGNRETQYF.

The chain joins TRBV24-1 to TRBJ2-4, with D possibly TRBD1 on 6 matching bases. Germline CDR1 reads KGHDR; CDR2 reads SFDVKD. The CDR3 has 15 residues. Trimming left V 10 bases short and J 0 bases short, with 15 bases between. The CDR3 region is CATTAIQGAKNIQYF. CDR3 DNA sequence: TGTGCCACGACAGCCATACAGGGAGCCAAAAACATTCAGTACTTC.

The J gene is TRBJ1-5, the V gene TRBV28, with D unresolved. Trimming pared 5 bases from V and 3 bases from J, leaving 17 bases between. Germline CDR1 MDHEN, CDR2 SYDVKM. This CDR3 spans 16 amino acids. CDR3 nucleotide sequence: TGTGCCAGCAGTGACGCGGCTGTGGAGGACAATCAGCCCCAGCATTTT. Residues: CASSDAAVEDNQPQHF.

The J gene is TRBJ2-1, the V gene TRBV5-1; perhaps TRBD1 as D (6 bases). Germline V gene lookup returns CDR1 SGHRS and CDR2 YFSETQ. The CDR3 runs to 12 residues. V lost 2 bases and J 10 bases, leaving 10 bases between the germline ends. CDR3 nucleotides: TGCGCCAGCAGCTTACAGGGTCGGGAGCAGTTCTTC. Its protein product is CASSLQGREQFF.

The rearrangement uses TRBV4-1 and TRBJ2-1, with 8 bases that match TRBD2. The CDR3 is made up of 14 amino acids. Germline V gene sequence: CDR1 MGHRA, CDR2 YSYEKL. V trimming: 3 bases; J trimming: 3 bases; junction bases outside the gene matches: 1. CDR3 in DNA: TGCGCCAGCAGCCATCGGGAGGGCTACAATGAGCAGTTCTTC. This gives the protein CASSHREGYNEQFF.

This clone was observed once. The chain recombines TRBV12-3 or TRBV12-4 with TRBJ2-1; D gene unclear. Trimming cost V 5 bases and J 7 bases, with 6 bases left between them. CDR3 size: 11 residues. CDR3 sequence (DNA): TGTGCCAGCAGTCAGTGGAATGAGCAGTTCTTC. Translating gives CASSQWNEQFF.

The chain carries TRBV5-1 and TRBJ2-6; D is uncertain. With 0 bases removed from V and 0 bases from J, the gap between germline ends came to 7 bases. The CDR3 contains 16 residues. Germline assignment: CDR1 SGHRS and CDR2 YFSETQ. The CDR3 DNA is TGCGCCAGCAGCTTGGAGCAAATCTCTGGGGCCAACGTCCTGACTTTC. Protein sequence: CASSLEQISGANVLTF.

The gene calls are TRBV2 and TRBJ1-5; 8 positions match TRBD1. Germline loops: CDR1 SNHLY, CDR2 FYNNEI. This CDR3 has 13 amino acids. J lost 10 bases, V lost 5 bases, and 7 bases had no gene match. The CDR3 DNA reads as TGTGCCAGCAGTCCAACAGGGGGGGGACCCCAGCATTTT. Amino acid sequence: CASSPTGGGPQHF.

V gene TRBV29-1 combines with J gene TRBJ2-6; D not resolved. The CDR3 has 14 amino acids. V was trimmed by 6 bases and J by 4 bases, leaving 13 bases between them. Germline V gives CDR1 SQVTM, CDR2 ANQGSEA. Here the CDR3 reads CSVPGRAGANVLTF. CDR3 in DNA: TGCAGCGTCCCGGGTCGTGCGGGGGCCAACGTCCTGACTTTC.

The chain uses TRBV19 and TRBJ1-1; no reliable D call. Germline V gene lookup returns CDR1 LNHDA and CDR2 SQIVND (reference sequence). CDR3 size: 13 residues. Trimming shortened V by 1 base and J by 4 bases, and 7 bases separated the two germline ends. CDR3 amino acids: CASSIGSSTEAFF. The CDR3 DNA is TGTGCCAGTAGTATAGGGTCGAGCACTGAAGCTTTCTTT. Full variable domain (rest looked up from reference TRBV19 and TRBJ1-1): DGGITQSPKYLFRKEGQNVTLSCEQNLNHDAMYWYRQDPGQGLRLIYYSQIVNDFQKGDIAEGYSVSREKKESFPLTVTSAQKNPTAFYLCASSIGSSTEAFFGQGTRLTVV.

This clone appeared once. CDR3 sequence reads: CASSKGLDRANTEAFF. In DNA form, the CDR3 reads TGTGCCAGCAGCAAAGGCCTCGACAGGGCGAACACTGAAGCTTTCTTT. The gene calls are TRBV21-1 and TRBJ1-1; TRBD1, the D gene given by the table, was not confirmed from the DNA. TRBV21-1 is a pseudogene. CDR3 size: 16 residues.

The chain combines TRBV6-5 with TRBJ2-7; the D gene is possibly TRBD2 (6 bases). V shed 3 bases and J shed 0 bases, with 9 bases lying between them. The CDR3 runs to 14 residues. Germline V gives CDR1 MNHEY, CDR2 SVGAGI. The CDR3 DNA reads TGTGCCAGCAGTTATCGGGGGAGCTCCTACGAGCAGTACTTC. It translates to CASSYRGSSYEQYF.

The chain joins TRBV6-2 or TRBV6-3 to TRBJ2-1, with 14 bases aligning to TRBD2. The ends lost 6 bases at V and 1 base at J; junction bases unmatched: 20. Germline V gene data show CDR1 as MNHEY and CDR2 as SVGEGT. CDR3 length equals 22 residues. The CDR3 is CASSLSSTGLGLAGVSYNEQFF. The CDR3 nucleotides read TGTGCCAGCAGCCTCTCGTCCACTGGACTGGGACTAGCGGGAGTTTCCTACAATGAGCAGTTCTTC.

The chain has TRBV2 and TRBJ1-1, with D uncertain. The CDR3 totals 16 residues. Germline loops: CDR1 SNHLY, CDR2 FYNNEI. V lost 0 bases and J lost 1, with 12 bases in between. The CDR3 loop reads CASSEAHPTRNTEAFF. The CDR3 nucleotides are TGTGCCAGCAGTGAAGCGCACCCAACACGGAACACTGAAGCTTTCTTT.

The chain uses TRBV5-1 and TRBJ2-2, with 7 bases lining up with TRBD1. Germline CDR1 reads SGHRS; CDR2 reads YFSETQ. This CDR3 spans 16 amino acids. Trimming cost V 4 bases and J 6 bases; bases outside gene matches: 12. CDR3 sequence: CASSPPGQRGAGELFF. Written as DNA, the CDR3 is TGCGCCAGCAGCCCTCCGGGACAGCGCGGAGCCGGGGAGCTGTTTTTT. Together with reference TRBV5-1 and TRBJ2-2, the CDR3 gives the full variable domain: KAGVTQTPRYLIKTRGQQVTLSCSPISGHRSVSWYQQTPGQGLQFLFEYFSETQRNKGNFPGRFSGRQFSNSRSEMNVSTLELGDSALYLCASSPPGQRGAGELFFGEGSRLTVL.

Comments on this clone: The junction and the germline gene differ at one end; a read error may be behind it. This chain joins TRBV29-1 and TRBJ1-1; D unclear. CDR3 length: 11 residues. Germline V gene lookup returns CDR1 SQVTM and CDR2 ANQGSEA. The CDR3 sequence: CSVERRRKEEF. CDR3 nucleotide sequence: TGCAGCGTTGAAAGGAGAAGGAAGGAGGAGTTT.

The chain combines TRBV4-1 with TRBJ2-7; weak D call: TRBD2 (5 bases). The V gene lost 3 bases and the J gene lost 2 bases, with 8 bases spanning the gap. CDR1 and CDR2 from the germline V gene are MGHRA and YSYEKL. This CDR3 contains 13 residues. Written as DNA, the CDR3 is TGCGCCAGCAGCCATACTAGAACCTACGAGCAGTACTTC. Its protein product is CASSHTRTYEQYF.

The V gene is TRBV6-1, the J gene TRBJ2-7; TRBD2 agrees at 7 bases. The V gene end was trimmed by 1 base and the J gene end by 1 base; junction bases not matched to a gene: 4. The CDR3 has 15 amino acids. CDR1 and CDR2 from the germline V gene are MNHNS and SASEGT. CDR3 amino acids: CASSEGLADSYEQYF. CDR3 nucleotide sequence: TGTGCCAGCAGTGAAGGACTAGCTGATTCCTACGAGCAGTACTTC.

In this sample, this clone turned up a few times. The chain employs TRBV4-2 and TRBJ1-4, with TRBD1 identical over 9 bases. Germline CDR1 and CDR2: LGHNA and YNFKEQ. The CDR3 has 16 residues. After removal of 3 bases from V and 2 bases from J, the junction contained 4 bases not matched to a gene. CDR3 residues: CASSQRTGVTNEKLFF. In nucleotides, the CDR3 is TGTGCCAGCAGCCAGAGGACAGGGGTTACTAATGAAAAACTGTTTTTT.

The CDR3 sequence is CASRGQVANEKLFF. The CDR3 DNA is TGTGCCAGCAGGGGACAGGTTGCTAATGAAAAACTGTTTTTT. The chain couples TRBV6-5 to TRBJ1-4, with 8 bases lining up with TRBD1. CDR3 size: 14 residues. Germline values: CDR1 MNHEY, CDR2 SVGAGI. V gave up 6 bases and J gave up 3 bases; unmatched junction bases: 3.

The chain has TRBV7-9 and TRBJ2-1, with 9 bases identical to TRBD2. Losses at the gene ends were 4 bases for V and 4 bases for J; bases not matched to a gene: 5. The length of the CDR3 is 15 residues. The germline gives CDR1 SEHNR, CDR2 FQNEAQ (reference sequence). CDR3 bases: TGTGCCAGCAGCTCAAGCGGGAGGACTTACAATGAGCAGTTCTTC. Protein product: CASSSSGRTYNEQFF.

V usage is TRBV6-5 and J usage is TRBJ1-5, with 8 bases that match TRBD1. CDR3 length equals 13 residues. After removal of 2 bases from V and 10 bases from J, the junction contained 4 bases not matched to a gene. CDR1 is MNHEY, CDR2 SVGAGI, per germline. This chain's CDR3 is CASSYDRGGPQHF. CDR3 nucleotide sequence: TGTGCCAGCAGTTACGACAGGGGAGGACCCCAGCATTTT.

The chain couples TRBV7-9 to TRBJ1-3, with 7 nucleotides matching TRBD1. Germline CDR1 reads SEHNR; CDR2 reads FQNEAQ (reference sequence). V lost 5 bases to trimming and J lost 2 bases; unmatched junction nucleotides: 6. The CDR3 runs to 15 residues. This CDR3 is CASSPTGTAGNTIYF. Here the CDR3 DNA reads TGTGCCAGCAGCCCAACCGGGACAGCTGGAAACACCATATATTTT. The complete variable domain, with remaining parts taken from reference TRBV7-9 and TRBJ1-3, reads DTGVSQNPRHKITKRGQNVTFRCDPISEHNRLYWYRQTLGQGPEFLTYFQNEAQLEKSRLLSDRFSAERPKGSFSTLEIQRTEQGDSAMYLCASSPTGTAGNTIYFGEGSWLTVV.

The chain combines TRBV10-3 with TRBJ1-1; TRBD1 matches 8 bases. From germline, CDR1 is ENHRY and CDR2 SYGVKD. This CDR3 comprises 13 residues. The V gene end was trimmed by 10 bases and the J gene end by 1 base; junction bases not matched to a gene: 5. CDR3 in amino acids: CATGTGENTEAFF. The CDR3, as DNA: TGTGCCACTGGGACAGGAGAGAACACTGAAGCTTTCTTT.